This T cell receptor (beta chain) was retrieved from a study of technical replicates of blood from a handful of donors. The repertoire was sequenced with immunoSEQ multiplex PCR; TCRdb's copy has only in-frame clones and lacks some. The data show about 88,000 clones, roughly 94% seen once. CDR3 length equals 15 residues. The V end lost 1 base, the J end lost 6 bases, and 15 bases lay between the germline ends. Germline CDR1 is KGHSH and CDR2 is LQKENI. The TCR sequence derives from a human donor in good health. Sequenced: T cells isolated from PBMCs. The chain has TRBV18 and TRBJ1-1; D unresolved. The CDR3 DNA reads TGTGCCAGCTCACCACGAGCAGGTTCTACCTCTGAAGCTTTCTTT. It codes for CASSPRAGSTSEAFF.